Here is one T cell receptor beta chain with its context. TCRdb keeps only in-frame clones here, not all; method: immunoSEQ multiplex PCR. The sample lists about 95,000 clones; around 89% were seen once. The data stem from a study of control samples from healthy donors and cancer patients. Germline V CDR1 and CDR2: SGHNT, YENEEA. The CDR3 has 13 residues. Trimming removed 1 base at V and 3 bases at J, with 4 bases between. The gene calls are TRBV11-3 and TRBJ1-3; no definite D call. The source of this sequence is a woman between 70 and 85 years old in good health. Sequenced: blood. CDR3 nucleotide sequence: TGTGCCAGCAGCTTAGGGGTTGGAAACACCATATATTTT. Translated: CASSLGVGNTIYF.